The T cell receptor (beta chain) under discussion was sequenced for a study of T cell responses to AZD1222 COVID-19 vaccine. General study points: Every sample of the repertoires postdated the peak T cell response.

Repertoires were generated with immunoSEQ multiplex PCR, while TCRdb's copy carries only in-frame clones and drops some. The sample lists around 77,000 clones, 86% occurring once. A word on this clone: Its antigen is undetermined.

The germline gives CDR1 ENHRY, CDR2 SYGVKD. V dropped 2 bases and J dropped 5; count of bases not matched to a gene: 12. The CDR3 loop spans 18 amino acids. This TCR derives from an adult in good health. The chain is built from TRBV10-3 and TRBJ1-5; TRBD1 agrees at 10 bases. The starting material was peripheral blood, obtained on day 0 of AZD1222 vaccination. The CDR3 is CAISETVGDRGHYQPQHF. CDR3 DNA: TGTGCCATCAGTGAGACGGTAGGTGACAGGGGGCATTATCAGCCCCAGCATTTT.